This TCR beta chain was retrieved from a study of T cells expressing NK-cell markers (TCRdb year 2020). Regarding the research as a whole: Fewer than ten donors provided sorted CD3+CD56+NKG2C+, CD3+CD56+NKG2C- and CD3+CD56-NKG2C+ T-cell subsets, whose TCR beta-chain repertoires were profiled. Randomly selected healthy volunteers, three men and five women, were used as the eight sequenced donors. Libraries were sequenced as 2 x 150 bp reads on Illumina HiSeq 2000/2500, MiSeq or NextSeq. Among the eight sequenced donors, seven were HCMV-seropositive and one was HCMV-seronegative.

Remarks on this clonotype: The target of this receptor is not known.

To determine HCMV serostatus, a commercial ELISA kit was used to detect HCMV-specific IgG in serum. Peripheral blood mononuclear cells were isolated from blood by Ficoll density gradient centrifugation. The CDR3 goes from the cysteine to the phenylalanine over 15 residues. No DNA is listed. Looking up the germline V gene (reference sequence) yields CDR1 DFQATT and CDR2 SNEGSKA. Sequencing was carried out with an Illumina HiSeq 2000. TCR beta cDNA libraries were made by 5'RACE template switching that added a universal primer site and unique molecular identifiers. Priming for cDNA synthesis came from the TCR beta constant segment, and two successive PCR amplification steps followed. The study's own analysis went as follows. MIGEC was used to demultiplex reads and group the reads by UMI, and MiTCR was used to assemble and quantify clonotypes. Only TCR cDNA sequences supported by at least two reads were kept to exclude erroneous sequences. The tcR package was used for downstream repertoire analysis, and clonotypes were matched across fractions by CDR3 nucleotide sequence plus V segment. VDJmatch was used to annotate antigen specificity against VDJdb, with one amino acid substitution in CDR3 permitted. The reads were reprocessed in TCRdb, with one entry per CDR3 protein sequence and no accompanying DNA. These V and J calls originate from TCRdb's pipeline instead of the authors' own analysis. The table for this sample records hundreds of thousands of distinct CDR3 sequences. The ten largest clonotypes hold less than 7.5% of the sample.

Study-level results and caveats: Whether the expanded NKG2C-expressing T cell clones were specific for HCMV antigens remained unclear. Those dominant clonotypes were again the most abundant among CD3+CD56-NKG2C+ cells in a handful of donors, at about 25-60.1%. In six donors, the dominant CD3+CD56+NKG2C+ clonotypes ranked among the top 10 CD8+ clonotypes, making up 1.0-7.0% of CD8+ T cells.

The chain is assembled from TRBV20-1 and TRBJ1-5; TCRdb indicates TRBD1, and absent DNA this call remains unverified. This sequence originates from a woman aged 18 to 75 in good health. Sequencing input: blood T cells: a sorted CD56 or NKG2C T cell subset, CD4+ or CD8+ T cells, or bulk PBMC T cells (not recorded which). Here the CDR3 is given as CSARDPAGVGQPQHF.